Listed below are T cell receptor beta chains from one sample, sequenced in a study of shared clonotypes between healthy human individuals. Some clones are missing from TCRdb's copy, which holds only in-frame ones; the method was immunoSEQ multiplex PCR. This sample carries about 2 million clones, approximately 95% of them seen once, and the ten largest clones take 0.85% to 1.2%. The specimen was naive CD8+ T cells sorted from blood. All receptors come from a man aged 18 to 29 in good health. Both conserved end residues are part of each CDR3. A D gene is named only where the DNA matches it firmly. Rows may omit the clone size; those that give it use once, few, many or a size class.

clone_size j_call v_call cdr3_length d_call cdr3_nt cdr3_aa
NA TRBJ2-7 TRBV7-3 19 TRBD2 TGTGCCAGCATCGAGCGACTGGGACTAGCGGGGGGGCCCGAACACGAGCAGTACTTC CASIERLGLAGGPEHEQYF
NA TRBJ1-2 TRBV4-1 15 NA TGCGCCAGCAGCCAAGAGCCGGTGAGTCAAGGTGGCTACACCTTC CASSQEPVSQGGYTF
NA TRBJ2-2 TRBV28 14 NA TGTGCCAGCAGTCCGGGCCGTAACACCGGGGAGCTGTTTTTT CASSPGRNTGELFF
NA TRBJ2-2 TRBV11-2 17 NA TGTGCCAGCAGCTTAAGTCGTGCGGGGCCAAGGGCCGGGGAGCTGTTTTTT CASSLSRAGPRAGELFF
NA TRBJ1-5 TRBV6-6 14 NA TGTGCCAGCAGTTACGGGGGTAGCAATCAGCCCCAGCATTTT CASSYGGSNQPQHF
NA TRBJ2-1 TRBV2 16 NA TGTGCCAGCAGTGAAGCGCTGTGGGGGAAATACAATGAGCAGTTCTTC CASSEALWGKYNEQFF
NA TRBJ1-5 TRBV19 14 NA TGTGCCAGTAGTATAGTGGCGGGGGACCAGCCCCAGCATTTT CASSIVAGDQPQHF
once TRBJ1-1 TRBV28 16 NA TGTGCCAGCAGTTTGGCCCGCGGCAGCATGAACACTGAAGCTTTCTTT CASSLARGSMNTEAFF
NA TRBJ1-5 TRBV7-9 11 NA TGTGCCAGCAGCTTGGGTGGACCCCAGCATTTT CASSLGGPQHF
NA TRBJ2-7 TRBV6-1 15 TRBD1 TGTGCCAGCAGTGAAACAGCAGGGGGCTACTACGAGCAGTACTTC CASSETAGGYYEQYF
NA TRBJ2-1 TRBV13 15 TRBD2 TGTGCCAGCAGCTTAGGAACTAGCGGTTACAATGAGCAGTTCTTC CASSLGTSGYNEQFF
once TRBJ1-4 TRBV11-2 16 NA TGTGCCAGCAGCTTAGGGTCTCTTGCAACTAATGAAAAACTGTTTTTT CASSLGSLATNEKLFF
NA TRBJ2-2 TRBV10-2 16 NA TGCGCCAGCTCTATTAGGGACGGGACGAACACCGGGGAGCTGTTTTTT CASSIRDGTNTGELFF
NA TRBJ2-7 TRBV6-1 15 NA TGTGCCAGCAGTGAAGGGGCCGGGCTCCTGGGCGAGCAGTACTTC CASSEGAGLLGEQYF
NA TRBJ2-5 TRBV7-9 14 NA TGTGCCAGCAGCTTATCCGGTAGTCAAGAGACCCAGTACTTC CASSLSGSQETQYF
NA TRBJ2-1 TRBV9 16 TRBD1 TGTGCCAGCAGTGTGACCGGGACAGTTTTCTACAATGAGCAGTTCTTC CASSVTGTVFYNEQFF
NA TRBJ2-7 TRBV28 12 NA TGTGCCAGCACTGGCAGCTCCTACGAGCAGTACTTC CASTGSSYEQYF
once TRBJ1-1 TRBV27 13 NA TGTGCCAGCAGTAGGTCCATGAACACTGAAGCTTTCTTT CASSRSMNTEAFF
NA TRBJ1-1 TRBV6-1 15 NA TGTGCCAGCAGTGGCCTCAGGGAGTGGGACACTGAAGCTTTCTTT CASSGLREWDTEAFF
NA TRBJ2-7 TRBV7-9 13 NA TGTGCCAGCAGCCACCCGGAATCCTACGAGCAGTACTTC CASSHPESYEQYF
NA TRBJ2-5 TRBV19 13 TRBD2 TGTGCCAGTAGTATAGTTAGCGGGGAGACCCAGTACTTC CASSIVSGETQYF
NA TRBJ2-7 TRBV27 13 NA TGTGCCAGCAGGACGCACAAGACCTACGAGCAGTACTTC CASRTHKTYEQYF